These T cell receptor beta chains were read from a single sample in a study of cytomegalovirus exposure and HLA in healthy donors. Here immunoSEQ multiplex PCR was the method, and the copy in TCRdb shows in-frame clones only, minus some. The sample has over 150,000 clones, about four fifths seen once. Sequencing input: PBMCs. The receptors originated from a woman between 50 and 59 years old in good health and CMV-seronegative. Both conserved end residues are part of each CDR3. D genes are given only for firm matches. A row's size may be missing; if present it is once, few, many or a size class.

TRBV7-9	TRBJ1-2	.	.	TGTTCCAGCAACCCAGCGGTTGGAGGCTACACCTTC	CSSNPAVGGYTF
TRBV18	TRBJ1-1	.	TRBD1	TGTGCCAGCTCACCCGGGACAGGGGTTAACACTGAAGCTTTCTTT	CASSPGTGVNTEAFF
TRBV7-9	TRBJ2-2	.	.	TGTGCCAGCAGCCCGACGGGGTCAAGGGCCGGGGAGCTGTTTTTT	CASSPTGSRAGELFF
TRBV7-2	TRBJ2-7	.	TRBD2	TGTGCCAGCAGCATCAGCGGGGGGGCCTACGAGCAGTACTTC	CASSISGGAYEQYF
TRBV7-9	TRBJ2-7	.	.	TGTGCCAGCAGCCCGGGGGACAGAACCTACGAGCAGTACTTC	CASSPGDRTYEQYF
TRBV6-1	TRBJ2-7	.	.	TGTGCCAGCAGTACGACAGGGAGGTTGTACGAGCAGTACTTC	CASSTTGRLYEQYF
TRBV28	TRBJ2-1	.	TRBD1	TGTGCCAGCAGCCCAGGGCCGACAGGGGGTAGAAGCAATGAGCAGTTCTTC	CASSPGPTGGRSNEQFF
TRBV7-8	TRBJ1-2	.	.	TGTGCCAGCAGCTTAGAACTGCCCTCGGCTTCTTTTTTGAGGGGCTACACCTTC	CASSLELPSASFLRGYTF
TRBV6-5	TRBJ1-3	once	.	TGTGCCAGCAGAAGACAGAACTCTGGAAACACCATATATTTT	CASRRQNSGNTIYF
TRBV21-1	TRBJ2-7	.	.	TGTGCCAGCAGCAAGGGGCAGGGGGCTATCGACGAGCAGTACTTC	CASSKGQGAIDEQYF
TRBV29-1	TRBJ1-2	.	TRBD1	TGCAGCGTTGGGACAGGGACAAACTATGGCTACACCTTC	CSVGTGTNYGYTF
TRBV11-2	TRBJ2-7	.	.	TGTGCCAGCAGCTTAGCGCTTACTCCCTACGAGCAGTACTTC	CASSLALTPYEQYF
TRBV28	TRBJ1-4	.	.	TGTGCCAGCAGTAATCCTCCGCCGGGTGAAAAACTGTTTTTT	CASSNPPPGEKLFF
TRBV28	TRBJ1-3	.	.	TGTGCCAGCAGCAACTCAGGGTTAGCAAACACCATATATTTT	CASSNSGLANTIYF
TRBV12-5	TRBJ2-7	.	TRBD1	TGTGCTAGTGGGCCGACACCGGGACAGGAGTCCTACGAGCAGTACTTC	CASGPTPGQESYEQYF